These 25 T cell receptor beta chains were sequenced from one sample in a study of blood T cell repertoires in COVID-19 (dated by TCRdb to the early 2020s). Library preparation was by the immunoSEQ multiplex PCR assay. TCRdb stores this immuneACCESS table with in-frame sequences only. Part of the clones is absent; in the studies checked, under half of the shortfall reflects unresolved V genes, and no reason is known for the rest. For this sample there are about 130,000 clones; 75% to 85% appear just once. 20% of the sample belongs to the ten largest clones. Input material: peripheral blood. These receptors all stem from a man older than 75 with acute or convalescent COVID-19.

V and J are TRBV6-5 and TRBJ2-1; 10 positions match TRBD2. This CDR3 is built from 13 residues. Germline V lookup: CDR1 MNHEY, CDR2 SVGAGI. After removal of 7 bases from V and 6 bases from J, the junction contained 3 bases not matched to a gene. CDR3: CASNLAGVNEQFF. The DNA for the CDR3 is TGTGCCAGCAACCTAGCGGGGGTCAATGAGCAGTTCTTC.

This sequence joins TRBV7-2 and TRBJ2-7; maybe TRBD1 (5 bases). This CDR3 has 14 amino acids. Trimming took off 0 bases at V and 7 bases at J, with 13 bases between the two ends. Germline V gene sequence: CDR1 SGHTA, CDR2 FQGNSA. The CDR3 DNA is TGTGCCAGCAGCTTAGCATCGGGTCAGGGAGAGCAGTACTTC. This encodes CASSLASGQGEQYF.

This clone was picked up many times. The chain joins TRBV30 to TRBJ2-6, with D perhaps TRBD1 (5 bases). V gave up 3 bases and J gave up 1 base, with 7 bases separating them. The CDR3 sequence is 14 residues long. Germline CDR1 reads GTSNPN; CDR2 reads SVGIG (reference sequence). CDR3 sequence (DNA): TGTGCCTGGAGAACAGGATCTGGGGCCAACGTCCTGACTTTC. Its translation: CAWRTGSGANVLTF.

The chain uses TRBV3-1 (or the pseudogene TRBV3-2) and TRBJ1-3; unclear D gene. V gave up 1 base and J gave up 4 bases, with 11 bases separating them. The germline V gene encodes CDR1 LGHDT and CDR2 YNNKEL (reference sequence). The CDR3 runs to 15 residues. The chain's CDR3 is CASSQVLGLGNTIYF. In DNA form, the CDR3 reads TGTGCCAGCAGCCAAGTCTTAGGACTCGGAAACACCATATATTTT.

In this sample, this clone turned up once. This rearrangement joins TRBV7-2 to TRBJ1-4; 7 positions agree with TRBD1. CDR3 length equals 17 residues. Germline V gives CDR1 SGHTA, CDR2 FQGNSA. V lost 4 bases, J lost 0 bases, and 8 bases stayed unmatched. The CDR3 nucleotides read TGTGCCAGCAGCTCCCGCCGCCAGGGGGCAACTAATGAAAAACTGTTTTTT. This encodes CASSSRRQGATNEKLFF.

The gene calls are TRBV7-6 and TRBJ2-7; D is perhaps TRBD1 (6 bases). V was clipped by 5 bases and J by 3 bases, with 11 bases between them. Germline V gene sequence: CDR1 SGHVS, CDR2 FNYEAQ. CDR3 size: 13 residues. The CDR3 loop reads CASSRGGYYEQYF. The DNA of the CDR3 is TGTGCCAGCAGCCGAGGGGGTTACTACGAGCAGTACTTC.

This clone came up a few times. The chain uses TRBV5-1 and TRBJ2-7; a weak D match, TRBD1 (5 bases). The CDR3 consists of 15 residues. In germline, CDR1 is SGHRS, CDR2 YFSETQ. The V and J ends lost 0 bases and 2 bases respectively, with 12 bases between them. The CDR3 loop reads CASSLGQWAAYEQYF. The CDR3 DNA reads TGCGCCAGCAGCTTGGGACAGTGGGCGGCCTACGAGCAGTACTTC.

This clone was picked up one time. The rearrangement uses TRBV7-2 and TRBJ2-3; the match to TRBD2 covers 13 bases. This CDR3 has 15 residues. With V trimmed by 4 bases and J by 9 bases, 7 bases remained unmatched. CDR1 and CDR2 (germline): SGHTA, FQGNSA. The DNA of the CDR3 is TGTGCCAGCAGCTCGAGGACTAGCGGGGGATCAACGCAGTATTTT. Protein sequence: CASSSRTSGGSTQYF. The complete variable domain, with remaining parts taken from reference TRBV7-2 and TRBJ2-3, reads GAGVSQSPSNKVTEKGKDVELRCDPISGHTALYWYRQSLGQGLEFLIYFQGNSAPDKSGLPSDRFSAERTGGSVSTLTIQRTQQEDSAVYLCASSSRTSGGSTQYFGPGTRLTVL.

V is TRBV5-1 and J is TRBJ1-1; a possible D gene is TRBD1 (5 bases). The CDR3 has 15 amino acids. Looked up from germline, CDR1 is SGHRS and CDR2 is YFSETQ. The ends were cut back, 2 bases at V and 4 bases at J, with 15 bases in the middle. Written as DNA, the CDR3 is TGCGCCAGCAGCTTCGGATACCCGGGGGGCACTGAAGCTTTCTTT. Protein: CASSFGYPGGTEAFF.

This chain joins TRBV27 and TRBJ2-6, with TRBD2 as a possible D gene (5 bases). This CDR3 contains 16 residues. Per germline, CDR1 MNHEY and CDR2 SMNVEV (reference sequence). Trimming stripped 3 bases from V and 0 bases from J, with 9 bases between. CDR3 DNA sequence: TGTGCCAGCAGTTTCGAGGGCGCCTCTGGGGCCAACGTCCTGACTTTC. This codes for CASSFEGASGANVLTF.

This clone showed up just a few times. V usage is TRBV5-1 and J usage is TRBJ2-7; 8 bases are shared with TRBD1. CDR1 is SGHRS and CDR2 is YFSETQ in the germline V gene. The CDR3 extends over 18 amino acids. The ends lost 4 bases at V and 2 bases at J; junction bases unmatched: 17. The CDR3: CASSGPGTGRGMAYEQYF. The CDR3 DNA sequence: TGCGCCAGCAGCGGACCCGGGACAGGTCGTGGAATGGCCTACGAGCAGTACTTC.

V usage is TRBV13 and J usage is TRBJ1-4; maybe TRBD1 (6 bases). V was cut by 3 bases and J by 6 bases, with 11 bases left in between. Germline V gene lookup returns CDR1 PRHDT and CDR2 FYEKMQ (reference sequence). The CDR3 is made up of 14 amino acids. The chain's CDR3 is CASSFSGDDEKLFF. The DNA of the CDR3 is TGTGCCAGCAGCTTCTCAGGGGACGATGAAAAACTGTTTTTT.

The chain employs TRBV7-3 and TRBJ2-2, with 10 bases lining up with TRBD2. V gave up 4 bases and J gave up 5 bases; unmatched junction bases: 7. Germline values: CDR1 SGHTA, CDR2 FQGTGA. The CDR3 totals 16 residues. The CDR3 sequence is CASSSGASGGTGELFF. In DNA form, the CDR3 reads TGTGCCAGCAGCTCCGGGGCTAGCGGGGGTACCGGGGAGCTGTTTTTT.

The chain carries TRBV7-9 and TRBJ2-2, with TRBD1 matching over 8 bases. The germline CDR1 and CDR2 sequences are SEHNR and FQNEAQ (reference sequence). The CDR3 extends over 16 amino acids. V dropped 7 bases and J dropped 9; count of bases not matched to a gene: 16. The CDR3: CASIHPLEGQGRELFF. The CDR3 DNA is TGTGCCAGCATCCACCCTCTGGAAGGACAGGGTCGGGAGCTGTTTTTT.

V usage is TRBV5-5 and J usage is TRBJ1-5, with 7 nucleotides matching TRBD1. CDR3 size: 14 residues. After removal of 5 bases from V and 2 bases from J, the junction contained 4 bases not matched to a gene. Germline V gene lookup returns CDR1 SGHKS and CDR2 YYEKEE (reference sequence). The DNA of the CDR3 is TGTGCCAGCAGTTCCGGGACAGGCAATCAGCCCCAGCATTTT. Protein: CASSSGTGNQPQHF.

This clone turned up a few times. V gene TRBV5-6 combines with J gene TRBJ2-3, with 9 bases matching TRBD2. J was trimmed by 4 bases and V by 4 bases; bases with no gene match: 4. The CDR3 runs to 14 residues. Per the germline V gene, CDR1 is SGHDT and CDR2 is YYEEEE. CDR3 bases: TGTGCCAGCAGCCGCGGCGGGGGGGCAGATACGCAGTATTTT. Protein sequence: CASSRGGGADTQYF.

The chain couples TRBV5-4 to TRBJ1-1; D possibly corresponds to TRBD1 (5 bases). Germline CDR1 and CDR2: SGHNT and YYREEE (reference sequence). The CDR3 is 15 amino acids. V lost 6 bases to trimming and J lost 0 bases, with 15 bases between them. Written as DNA, the CDR3 is TGTGCCAGCACCCCTTTCGGGGGGATGAACACTGAAGCTTTCTTT. It specifies CASTPFGGMNTEAFF.

The gene calls are TRBV9 and TRBJ1-3; D not certain. This CDR3 region has 12 residues. The V gene's germline CDR1 is SGDLS and CDR2 YYNGEE. Trimming cost V 1 base and J 4 bases, with 3 bases left between them. CDR3 region: CASSVLGNTIYF. CDR3 bases: TGTGCCAGCAGCGTACTAGGAAACACCATATATTTT.

This sequence joins TRBV6-1 and TRBJ1-4, with D perhaps matching TRBD1 (5 bases). Germline V lookup: CDR1 MNHNS, CDR2 SASEGT. The germline V and J ends were trimmed by 3 bases and 7 bases, with 18 bases remaining between them. CDR3 length: 16 residues. In DNA, the CDR3 is TGTGCCAGCAGTGAGGCCTCTAGTACAGGTCTTGAAAAACTGTTTTTT. Protein product: CASSEASSTGLEKLFF.

The DNA for the CDR3 is TGTGCTAGTGGTTCAATAGAAACCACCTACGAGCAGTACTTC. This translates into CASGSIETTYEQYF. The chain has TRBV12-5 and TRBJ2-7; D gene ambiguous. Germline CDR1 reads LGHNT; CDR2 reads FRNRAP. The V and J ends lost 4 bases and 2 bases respectively, with 12 bases between them. There are 14 residues in the CDR3.

This chain uses TRBV5-1 with TRBJ2-5; TRBD1 matches at 7 bases. The CDR3 sequence is 13 residues long. Losses at the gene ends were 4 bases for V and 4 bases for J; bases not matched to a gene: 4. The germline CDR1 and CDR2 sequences are SGHRS and YFSETQ. This CDR3 reads CASSLRQGETQYF. The CDR3 nucleotides read TGCGCCAGCAGCCTCAGACAGGGAGAGACCCAGTACTTC. The variable domain in full, with the rest retrieved from reference TRBV5-1 and TRBJ2-5, is KAGVTQTPRYLIKTRGQQVTLSCSPISGHRSVSWYQQTPGQGLQFLFEYFSETQRNKGNFPGRFSGRQFSNSRSEMNVSTLELGDSALYLCASSLRQGETQYFGPGTRLLVL.

This chain connects TRBV6-2 or TRBV6-3 to TRBJ2-7, with TRBD2 identical over 7 bases. The CDR3 is made up of 14 amino acids. Germline-derived CDR1 and CDR2 are MNHEY and SVGEGT. V trimming: 0 bases; J trimming: 5 bases; junction bases outside the gene matches: 4. CDR3 bases: TGTGCCAGCAGTTACTCATCCGGGACTAACGAGCAGTACTTC. As protein: CASSYSSGTNEQYF.

V usage is TRBV10-3 and J usage is TRBJ2-3; 12 bases are shared with TRBD1. The CDR3 extends over 18 amino acids. V trimming: 5 bases; J trimming: 2 bases; junction bases outside the gene matches: 11. Germline V gives CDR1 ENHRY, CDR2 SYGVKD. In DNA, the CDR3 is TGTGCCATCAGTACACCGGGACAGGGGGCCCGTTACACAGATACGCAGTATTTT. This codes for CAISTPGQGARYTDTQYF.

V and J are TRBV6-6 and TRBJ1-5; weak D call: TRBD1 (5 bases). The ends were cut back, 5 bases at V and 0 bases at J, with 17 bases in the middle. The CDR3 consists of 17 residues. Germline assignment: CDR1 MNHNY and CDR2 SVGAGI (reference sequence). CDR3 nucleotide sequence: TGTGCCAGCAGTCCGACTCGACAGCTGTATAGCAATCAGCCCCAGCATTTT. Translation: CASSPTRQLYSNQPQHF.

V gene TRBV11-2 combines with J gene TRBJ1-6; no firm D call. Germline lookup yields CDR1 SGHAT and CDR2 FQNNGV. Trimming shortened V by 1 base and J by 10 bases, and 8 bases separated the two germline ends. The CDR3 is 13 amino acids. The CDR3 loop is CASSLGQRSPLHF. CDR3 coding DNA: TGTGCCAGCAGCTTAGGTCAGCGCTCACCCCTCCACTTT.